Sequencing of this TCR beta chain was carried out in a study of PD-1 blockade in classical Hodgkin lymphoma. General study findings and limits: Partial responders and progressors had significantly lower baseline TCR diversity.

TCRdb's copy holds only in-frame clones and misses some; the assay was immunoSEQ multiplex PCR. The sample carries several thousand clones, over 80% recorded once. The time point here: cycle 4 day 1 (C4D1), after 5 to 7 weeks of nivolumab. Every patient had relapsed following autologous stem cell transplantation, and cohorts differed in brentuximab vedotin exposure. In the case of this clone: The antigen is unknown.

V dropped 1 base and J dropped 2 bases, with 5 bases sitting between them. This CDR3 contains 13 residues. From germline, CDR1 is SGHAT and CDR2 FQNNGV. The sequences come from peripheral blood mononuclear cells (PBMCs), collected before the fourth cycle of nivolumab. This rearrangement joins TRBV11-2 to TRBJ1-1, with D hard to call. The receptor's source is a human donor with classical Hodgkin lymphoma. DNA of the CDR3: TGTGCCAGCAGCTTAGGGGCAAACACTGAAGCTTTCTTT. Amino acid sequence: CASSLGANTEAFF.